These T cell receptor beta chains were read from a single sample in a study of technical replicates of blood from several donors. Libraries were prepared by immunoSEQ multiplex PCR; TCRdb keeps only in-frame clonotypes and omits some of them. The table records over 50,000 clones, about 95% of them present only once. Sequences were obtained from T cells isolated from PBMCs. Source of these receptors: a human donor in good health. CDR3s include the opening cysteine and the closing phenylalanine or tryptophan. The D gene is left open where the match is weak. Not all rows give a size; the values are once, few, many and, for expanded clones, a class.

j_call clone_size cdr3_length d_call v_call cdr3_aa cdr3_nt
TRBJ1-5 . 13 . TRBV5-1 CASSLVGNQPQHF TGCGCCAGCAGCTTGGTAGGCAATCAGCCCCAGCATTTT
TRBJ2-5 . 14 TRBD2 TRBV18 CASSRLAGEETQYF TGTGCCAGCTCTCGATTAGCGGGAGAAGAGACCCAGTACTTC
TRBJ2-5 . 13 . TRBV28 CASSLLVQETQYF TGTGCCAGCAGCTTACTAGTACAAGAGACCCAGTACTTC
TRBJ1-6 . 14 TRBD1 TRBV10-3 CATHTGGYNSPLHF TGTGCCACCCATACAGGGGGCTACAATTCACCCCTCCACTTT
TRBJ2-5 few 14 . TRBV11-3 CASSPDSGQETQYF TGTGCCAGCAGCCCTGACTCAGGGCAAGAGACCCAGTACTTC
TRBJ2-7 . 13 . TRBV5-4 CASTKQQGDEQYF TGTGCCAGCACCAAACAACAGGGAGACGAGCAGTACTTC
TRBJ2-1 . 13 . TRBV7-3 CASSLTFSGEQFF TGTGCCAGCAGCCTCACGTTCTCGGGTGAGCAGTTCTTC
TRBJ2-1 . 14 . TRBV7-6 CASSSVWGGNEQFF TGTGCCAGCAGCTCCGTTTGGGGAGGAAATGAGCAGTTCTTC
TRBJ1-3 . 14 . TRBV29-1 CSVAPASSGNTIYF TGCAGCGTTGCCCCCGCGAGCTCTGGAAACACCATATATTTT
TRBJ2-7 . 15 TRBD1 TRBV9 CASSAAGQGSNEQYF TGTGCCAGCAGCGCCGCGGGACAGGGTTCGAACGAGCAGTACTTC
TRBJ2-1 . 15 TRBD2 TRBV6-5 CASSLAGARRDEQFF TGTGCCAGCAGTTTAGCGGGGGCCAGGAGAGATGAGCAGTTCTTC
TRBJ1-4 . 14 . TRBV5-6 CASSLSGRYEKLFF TGTGCCAGCAGCCTCTCAGGGCGTTATGAAAAACTGTTTTTT
TRBJ2-7 once 14 . TRBV7-9 CASNHLTDTYEQYF TGTGCCAGCAACCACCTGACAGACACCTACGAGCAGTACTTC
TRBJ2-7 . 15 . TRBV7-9 CASSLVRQGPYEQYF TGTGCCAGCAGCTTAGTTAGGCAGGGTCCCTACGAGCAGTACTTC
TRBJ2-7 . 13 TRBD1 TRBV7-9 CASRPGTGDEQYF TGTGCCAGCCGACCCGGGACAGGGGACGAGCAGTACTTC
TRBJ1-1 . 14 TRBD1 TRBV6-5 CASSYSPGQGEAFF TGTGCCAGCAGTTACTCCCCGGGACAGGGGGAAGCTTTCTTT
TRBJ2-7 . 15 . TRBV29-1 CSVAPRIQSSYEQYF TGCAGCGTCGCCCCCCGGATACAGAGCTCCTACGAGCAGTACTTC
TRBJ2-2 . 18 TRBD1 TRBV28 CASSSPPSKGQGAGELFF TGTGCCAGCAGTTCCCCACCATCCAAGGGACAGGGTGCCGGGGAGCTGTTTTTT
TRBJ1-5 . 11 . TRBV6-5 CASRGSKGQHF TGTGCCAGCAGGGGGAGTAAGGGCCAGCATTTT
TRBJ2-1 . 12 . TRBV29-1 CSVVKQIDEQFF TGCAGCGTTGTAAAACAGATCGATGAGCAGTTCTTC
TRBJ1-3 . 13 . TRBV9 CASSVVDGDTIYF TGTGCCAGCAGCGTAGTCGATGGAGACACCATATATTTT
TRBJ2-3 . 13 TRBD2 TRBV5-1 CASSSETSGSLHF TGCGCCAGCAGCTCGGAGACTAGCGGGAGCTTACATTTT
TRBJ1-5 . 15 TRBD1 TRBV7-8 CASSEGGQGGQPQHF TGTGCCAGCAGCGAGGGGGGACAGGGGGGTCAGCCCCAGCATTTT
TRBJ1-1 . 18 . TRBV7-9 CASRCTGGGLGSCTEAFF TGTGCCAGCAGATGTACCGGGGGGGGGTTAGGGAGTTGCACTGAAGCTTTCTTT
TRBJ1-1 . 17 TRBD1 TRBV9 CASSGSGTGGANTEAFF TGTGCCAGCAGCGGTTCCGGGACAGGGGGCGCGAACACTGAAGCTTTCTTT
TRBJ2-5 . 16 TRBD1 TRBV5-6 CASSPRGQGAWETQYF TGTGCCAGCAGCCCCCGAGGCCAGGGGGCATGGGAGACCCAGTACTTC
TRBJ2-7 . 12 . TRBV5-4 CASSLQGYEQYF TGTGCCAGCAGCTTACAGGGTTACGAGCAGTACTTC
TRBJ1-4 . 12 TRBD1 TRBV29-1 CSVDRGVEKLFF TGCAGCGTCGACAGGGGGGTTGAAAAACTGTTTTTT
TRBJ1-5 . 14 . TRBV5-6 CASSLARGEQPQHF TGTGCCAGCAGCTTGGCAAGGGGTGAGCAGCCCCAGCATTTT
TRBJ1-1 . 15 . TRBV11-2 CASSLAEGMNTEAFF TGTGCCAGCAGCTTAGCAGAGGGTATGAACACTGAAGCTTTCTTT
TRBJ1-6 . 14 . TRBV9 CASSVGRGDSPLHF TGTGCCAGCAGCGTCGGCAGAGGAGATTCACCCCTCCACTTT
TRBJ2-7 . 17 TRBD2 TRBV28 CASSLRGLAGGPHEQYF TGTGCCAGCAGTTTAAGGGGACTAGCGGGAGGGCCACACGAGCAGTACTTC
TRBJ2-1 . 13 . TRBV11-3 CASTERSGDEQFF TGTGCCAGCACCGAAAGGTCGGGGGATGAGCAGTTCTTC
TRBJ2-7 . 14 . TRBV6-5 CASSYRGLSYEQYF TGTGCCAGCAGTTACAGGGGTTTATCCTACGAGCAGTACTTC
TRBJ1-5 . 15 TRBD1 TRBV5-6 CASSPAGGGNQPQHF TGTGCCAGCAGCCCTGCAGGGGGCGGCAATCAGCCCCAGCATTTT
TRBJ2-7 . 12 . TRBV5-1 CACLEAGCEQYF TGCGCCTGCCTAGAGGCGGGTTGCGAGCAGTACTTC
TRBJ2-1 . 13 . TRBV7-9 CASSVAVHNEQFF TGTGCCAGCAGCGTGGCGGTGCACAATGAGCAGTTCTTC
TRBJ1-3 . 14 . TRBV11-3 CATRPSGSGNTIYF TGTGCCACCAGACCATCCGGCTCTGGAAACACCATATATTTT